Listed here are 20 T cell receptor beta chains from one sample, sequenced in a study of T cells in Graves' hyperthyroidism and ophthalmopathy. Regions amplified from RNA transcripts were the TCR beta CDR3 regions. The HTBI primer set was used in a first-round RT-PCR of the TCR CDR3. TCRdb processed the multiplex PCR reads anew with MiXCR; each CDR3 protein has one entry. The top ten hold roughly a sixth of the sample, which has 330,000 or so distinct CDR3 sequences, less than 20% seen once. The sample consisted of blood. The receptors were sampled from a middle-aged woman with Graves' ophthalmopathy.

This clonotype was observed a few times. V gene TRBV20-1 combines with J gene TRBJ1-5; D may be TRBD1 (5 bases). This CDR3 has 14 amino acids. Germline assignment: CDR1 DFQATT and CDR2 SNEGSKA (reference sequence). Trimming took off 1 base at V and 6 bases at J, with 13 bases between the two ends. This CDR3 is CSARGGFVSQPQHF. For the CDR3, the DNA is TGCAGTGCTAGAGGGGGGTTCGTGAGTCAGCCCCAGCATTTT.

This clonotype was seen ten or more times. The gene calls are TRBV7-3 and TRBJ2-7, with D tentatively TRBD1 (5 bases). Between the trimmed V and J ends, which lost 2 bases and 4 bases, there was a span of 9 bases. The CDR3 is 13 amino acids. Germline CDR1 SGHTA, CDR2 FQGTGA. CDR3 DNA sequence: TGTGCCAGCAGCTTACAGGGTGGGTACGAGCAGTACTTC. Translation: CASSLQGGYEQYF.

This clonotype has a count of ten or more. The CDR3 loop is CASSFPGQETQYF. In nucleotides, the CDR3 is TGTGCCAGCAGTTTCCCCGGGCAAGAGACCCAGTACTTC. This chain uses TRBV12-3 or TRBV12-4 with TRBJ2-5, with D uncertain. The V end was cut by 3 bases, the J end by 2 bases, with 7 bases between. CDR3 length: 13 residues.

This clonotype appeared a single time. CDR3 nucleotides: TGTGCCACCAGCCCCCGGACTAGCAGGGAGACCCAGTACTTC. Translating gives CATSPRTSRETQYF. The J gene is TRBJ2-5, the V gene TRBV15, with 8 nucleotides matching TRBD2. The CDR3 contains 14 residues. V lost 5 bases and J lost 5; bases outside the gene matches: 7. The germline V gene encodes CDR1 LNHNV and CDR2 YYDKDF (reference sequence).

The chain links TRBV12-3 or TRBV12-4 to TRBJ2-7; D unclear. The CDR3 covers 14 residues. With 6 bases removed from V and 3 bases from J, the gap between germline ends came to 15 bases. CDR3 bases: TGTGCCAGCAGCCTAAGTGTTAGTCTCTACGAGCAGTACTTC. It translates to CASSLSVSLYEQYF.

Many counts were recorded for this clonotype. V usage is TRBV3-1 and J usage is TRBJ2-5, with TRBD1 matching 7 bases. Germline CDR1 LGHDT, CDR2 YNNKEL (reference sequence). The trim removed 11 bases at V and 3 bases at J, leaving 9 bases unmatched. The CDR3 is 13 residues long. CDR3 coding DNA: TGTGCCGCTCGGGACAGAGTTAAAGAGACCCAGTACTTC. It translates to CAARDRVKETQYF.

This clonotype showed up just once. V gene TRBV15 combines with J gene TRBJ2-7; D gene uncertain. Germline V gives CDR1 LNHNV, CDR2 YYDKDF (reference sequence). The V gene lost 3 bases and the J gene lost 0 bases, with 12 bases spanning the gap. This CDR3 is 15 amino acids long. The CDR3: CATSSRTQISYEQYF. The CDR3 DNA reads as TGTGCCACCAGCAGCCGGACCCAGATCTCCTACGAGCAGTACTTC.

The chain couples TRBV11-2 to TRBJ2-7, with 9 bases aligning to TRBD1. The CDR3 totals 18 residues. Germline V gene data show CDR1 as SGHAT and CDR2 as FQNNGV. Losses at the gene ends were 4 bases for V and 2 bases for J; bases not matched to a gene: 15. This CDR3 is CASSSLVTGTGSTYEQYF. CDR3 in DNA: TGTGCCAGCAGCTCCCTCGTTACCGGGACAGGGTCCACCTACGAGCAGTACTTC.

This clonotype was counted many times. This chain connects TRBV11-2 to TRBJ2-4, with TRBD2 matching 14 bases. The J segment lost 8 bases and the V segment lost 2 bases, leaving 11 bases of the junction unmatched. Per the germline V gene, CDR1 is SGHAT and CDR2 is FQNNGV. The CDR3 spans 18 residues. The CDR3 protein is CASSLYTGLAGETDIQYF. In DNA form, the CDR3 reads TGTGCCAGCAGCTTATACACGGGACTAGCGGGAGAAACGGACATTCAGTACTTC. Together with reference TRBV11-2 and TRBJ2-4, the CDR3 gives the full variable domain: EAGVAQSPRYKIIEKRQSVAFWCNPISGHATLYWYQQILGQGPKLLIQFQNNGVVDDSQLPKDRFSAERLKGVDSTLKIQPAKLEDSAVYLCASSLYTGLAGETDIQYFGAGTRLSVL.

In this sample, this clonotype turned up a few times. This may arise from a read error, as a much more abundant clone is one base away. CDR3 DNA sequence: TGTGTCACCAGCCGAGGGGGCTCGAACACCGGGGAGCTGTTTTTT. It encodes CVTSRGGSNTGELFF. The genes are TRBV15 and TRBJ2-2, with 7 positions matching TRBD1. Germline values: CDR1 LNHNV, CDR2 YYDKDF (reference sequence). CDR3 length: 15 amino acids.

This clonotype was seen many times. The V call is TRBV30, the J call TRBJ1-1; TRBD1 agrees at 9 bases. J was trimmed by 5 bases and V by 3 bases; bases with no gene match: 7. CDR3 size: 14 residues. CDR1 and CDR2 from the germline V gene are GTSNPN and SVGIG (reference sequence). The CDR3 DNA sequence: TGTGCCTGGAGCGGAGCGGGACAGGGAACTGAAGCTTTCTTT. It yields the protein CAWSGAGQGTEAFF.

The J gene is TRBJ2-5, the V gene TRBV20-1; D assignment may be TRBD1 or TRBD2 (5 bases each). Germline V gives CDR1 DFQATT, CDR2 SNEGSKA (reference sequence). Trimming took 5 bases from V and 3 from J, leaving 7 bases between them. The CDR3 totals 11 residues. In DNA form, the CDR3 reads TGCAGTGCTGGGACGAAAGAGACCCAGTACTTC. It is translated as CSAGTKETQYF.

This clonotype occurred many times. The CDR3 DNA reads TGCAGCGCTCCCCTGGGTGACTATGGCTACACCTTC. It is translated as CSAPLGDYGYTF. V and J are TRBV29-1 and TRBJ1-2; D not resolved. CDR3 size: 12 residues. The germline V gene encodes CDR1 SQVTM and CDR2 ANQGSEA. Trimming cost V 7 bases and J 3 bases, with 12 bases left between them.

V is TRBV4-1 and J is TRBJ1-2; no definite D call. CDR3 length: 13 residues. Trimming took off 1 base at V and 7 bases at J, with 10 bases between the two ends. The germline CDR1 and CDR2 sequences are MGHRA and YSYEKL. The DNA of the CDR3 is TGCGCCAGCAGCCAAGGGGAGTACGGTGGCTACACCTTC. This sequence encodes CASSQGEYGGYTF.

This clonotype was recorded at least ten times. The V and J genes are TRBV12-3 or TRBV12-4 and TRBJ2-2; D is possibly TRBD1 (6 bases). The CDR3 runs to 17 residues. Trimming removed 3 bases at V and 4 bases at J, with 18 bases between. CDR3 coding DNA: TGTGCCAGCAGTTTTGGAATCGAGGGGGTGATCACCGGGGAGCTGTTTTTT. Encoded protein: CASSFGIEGVITGELFF.

This clonotype was recorded a few times. The CDR3 DNA reads as TGCAGCGCCGCGACAGGGGGCGCGTACGAGCAGTACTTC. Protein: CSAATGGAYEQYF. The rearrangement joins TRBV29-1 to TRBJ2-7; 10 bases map to TRBD1. Germline CDR1 is SQVTM and CDR2 is ANQGSEA. The length of the CDR3 is 13 residues. V gave up 7 bases and J gave up 4 bases; unmatched junction bases: 7.

The sample holds many counts of this clonotype. The rearrangement joins TRBV6-2 or TRBV6-3 to TRBJ2-7; 14 bases line up with TRBD2. Germline values: CDR1 MNHEY, CDR2 SVGEGT. CDR3 length equals 19 residues. V lost 5 bases to trimming and J lost 3 bases; unmatched junction nucleotides: 15. Here the CDR3 reads CASSNPGTSGRPGIYEQYF. Here the CDR3 DNA reads TGTGCCAGCAGTAATCCCGGGACTAGCGGGAGACCGGGGATCTACGAGCAGTACTTC.

The gene calls are TRBV6-2 or TRBV6-3 and TRBJ1-6, with 7 nucleotides matching TRBD1. V gave up 8 bases and J gave up 0 bases; unmatched junction bases: 7. The CDR3 sequence is 16 residues long. CDR1 is MNHEY and CDR2 is SVGEGT in the germline V gene. The CDR3 DNA reads as TGTGCCAGCCGGGACAGCGGAGACTCCTATAATTCACCCCTCCACTTT. Translation: CASRDSGDSYNSPLHF.

V gene TRBV6-1 combines with J gene TRBJ2-7; 9 positions agree with TRBD2. Germline CDR1 is MNHNS and CDR2 is SASEGT. Trimming removed 8 bases from V and 2 bases from J; junction bases left unmatched: 7. CDR3 length: 14 residues. The CDR3 reads CASSASGAAYEQYF. CDR3 nucleotides: TGTGCCAGCTCTGCTAGCGGGGCCGCCTACGAGCAGTACTTC.

This clonotype was seen a handful of times. The rearrangement joins TRBV7-2 to TRBJ1-5; 7 nucleotides match TRBD1. Trimming at V came to 3 bases and at J to 6 bases, leaving 2 bases not matched to a gene. CDR1 and CDR2 (germline): SGHTA, FQGNSA. This CDR3 is built from 13 residues. CDR3 sequence: CASSFRQGQPQHF. In DNA form, the CDR3 reads TGTGCCAGCAGCTTTAGACAGGGTCAGCCCCAGCATTTT.